This TCR beta chain emerged from a study of response to subunit inactivated influenza vaccine. The CDR3 is 11 amino acids. V was cut by 4 bases and J by 6 bases, with 8 bases left in between. Germline V CDR1 and CDR2: SGHRS, YFSETQ. MiXCR, run by TCRdb on the RT-PCR reads, gives a single entry per CDR3 protein. The data show just under 550,000 distinct CDR3 sequences, roughly 25% seen once. This clonotype was picked up many times. These data were likewise used in another study, on T cells expressing NK-cell markers. According to that study: 5'RACE template switching with UMIs produced the TCR beta cDNA. Beta-chain profiling covered CD3+CD56+NKG2C+, CD3+CD56+NKG2C- and CD3+CD56-NKG2C+ sorted subsets.

The TCR comes from a man aged 45-65 years who received an inactivated influenza vaccine. The material sequenced was CD4+ T cells sorted from PBMCs, taken about 13 days after vaccination. The chain uses TRBV5-1 and TRBJ2-7; D call uncertain. The CDR3 loop reads CASSLTGEQYF. The DNA of the CDR3 is TGCGCCAGCAGCCTTACCGGCGAGCAGTACTTC.